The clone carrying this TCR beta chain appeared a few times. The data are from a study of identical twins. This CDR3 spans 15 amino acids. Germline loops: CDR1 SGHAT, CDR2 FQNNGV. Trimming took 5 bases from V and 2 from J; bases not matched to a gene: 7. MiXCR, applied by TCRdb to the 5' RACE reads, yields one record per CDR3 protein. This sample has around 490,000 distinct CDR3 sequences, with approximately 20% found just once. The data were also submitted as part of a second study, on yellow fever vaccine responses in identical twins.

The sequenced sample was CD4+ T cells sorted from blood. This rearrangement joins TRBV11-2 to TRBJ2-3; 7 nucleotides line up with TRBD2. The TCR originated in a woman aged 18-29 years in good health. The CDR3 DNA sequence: TGTGCCAGCAGCCCTGGGGGGGTTTTCACAGATACGCAGTATTTT. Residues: CASSPGGVFTDTQYF.